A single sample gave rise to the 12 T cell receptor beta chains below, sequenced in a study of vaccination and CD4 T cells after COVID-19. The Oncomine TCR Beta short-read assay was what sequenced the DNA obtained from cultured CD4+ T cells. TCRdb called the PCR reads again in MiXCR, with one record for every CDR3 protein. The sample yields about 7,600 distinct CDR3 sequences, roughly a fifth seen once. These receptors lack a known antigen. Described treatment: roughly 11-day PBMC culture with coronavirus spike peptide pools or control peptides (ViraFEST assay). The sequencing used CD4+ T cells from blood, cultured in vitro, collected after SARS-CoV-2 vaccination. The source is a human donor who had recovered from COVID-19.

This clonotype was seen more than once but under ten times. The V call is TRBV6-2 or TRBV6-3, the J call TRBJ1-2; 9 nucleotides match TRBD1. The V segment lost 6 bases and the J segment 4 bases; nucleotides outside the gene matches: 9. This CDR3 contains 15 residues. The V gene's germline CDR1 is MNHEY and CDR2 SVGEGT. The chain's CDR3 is CASSFPGQGFYGYTF. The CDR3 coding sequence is TGTGCCAGCAGCTTCCCCGGACAGGGGTTCTATGGCTACACCTTC.

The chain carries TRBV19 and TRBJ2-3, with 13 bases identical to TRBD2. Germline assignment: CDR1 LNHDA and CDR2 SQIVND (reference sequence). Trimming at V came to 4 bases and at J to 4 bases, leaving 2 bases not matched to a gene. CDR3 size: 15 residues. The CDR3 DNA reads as TGTGCCAGTAGTAGACTAGCGGGAGGCGCAGATACGCAGTATTTT. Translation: CASSRLAGGADTQYF.

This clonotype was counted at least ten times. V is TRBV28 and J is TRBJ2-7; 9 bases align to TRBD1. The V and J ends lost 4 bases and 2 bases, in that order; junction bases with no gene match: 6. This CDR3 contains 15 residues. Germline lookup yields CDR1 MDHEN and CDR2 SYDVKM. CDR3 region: CASSSAGTGTYEQYF. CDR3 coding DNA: TGTGCCAGCAGTTCCGCCGGGACAGGGACCTACGAGCAGTACTTC.

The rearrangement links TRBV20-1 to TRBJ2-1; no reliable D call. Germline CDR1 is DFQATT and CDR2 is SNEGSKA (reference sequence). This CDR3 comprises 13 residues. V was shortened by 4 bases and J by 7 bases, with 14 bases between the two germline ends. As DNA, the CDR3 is TGCAGTGCTATTCTTAGGATTCGAAATGAGCAGTTCTTC. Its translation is CSAILRIRNEQFF.

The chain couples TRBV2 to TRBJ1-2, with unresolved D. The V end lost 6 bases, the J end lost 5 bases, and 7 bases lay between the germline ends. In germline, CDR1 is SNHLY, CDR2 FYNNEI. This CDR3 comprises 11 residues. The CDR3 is CASSPTYGYTF. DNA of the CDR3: TGTGCCAGCAGCCCCACTTATGGCTACACCTTC.

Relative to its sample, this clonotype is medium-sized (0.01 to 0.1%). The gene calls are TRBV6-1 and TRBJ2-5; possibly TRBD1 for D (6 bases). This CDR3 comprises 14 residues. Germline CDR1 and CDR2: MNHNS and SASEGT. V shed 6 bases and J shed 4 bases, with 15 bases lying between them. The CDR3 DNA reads TGTGCCAGCAGGACAGGTTTCTCGGTAGAGACCCAGTACTTC. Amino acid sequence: CASRTGFSVETQYF.

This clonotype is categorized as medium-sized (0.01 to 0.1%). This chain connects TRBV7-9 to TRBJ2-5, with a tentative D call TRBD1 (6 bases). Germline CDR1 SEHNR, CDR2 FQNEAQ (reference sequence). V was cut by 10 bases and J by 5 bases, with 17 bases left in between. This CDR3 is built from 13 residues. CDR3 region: CATVQGIQETQYF. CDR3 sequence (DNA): TGTGCCACCGTCCAGGGGATCCAGGAGACCCAGTACTTC. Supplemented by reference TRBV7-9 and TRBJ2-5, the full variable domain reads DTGVSQNPRHKITKRGQNVTFRCDPISEHNRLYWYRQTLGQGPEFLTYFQNEAQLEKSRLLSDRFSAERPKGSFSTLEIQRTEQGDSAMYLCATVQGIQETQYFGPGTRLLVL.

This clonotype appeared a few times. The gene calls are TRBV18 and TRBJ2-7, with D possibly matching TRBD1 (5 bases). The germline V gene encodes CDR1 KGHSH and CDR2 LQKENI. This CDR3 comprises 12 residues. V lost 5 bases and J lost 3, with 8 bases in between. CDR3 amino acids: CASSDQGYEQYF. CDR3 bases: TGTGCCAGCTCAGATCAGGGCTACGAGCAGTACTTC.

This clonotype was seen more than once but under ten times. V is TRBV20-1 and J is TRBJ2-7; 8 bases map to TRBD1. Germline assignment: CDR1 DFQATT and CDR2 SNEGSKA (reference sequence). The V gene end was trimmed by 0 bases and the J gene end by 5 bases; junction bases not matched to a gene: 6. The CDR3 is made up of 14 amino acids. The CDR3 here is CSAREIGTGNEQYF. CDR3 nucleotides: TGCAGTGCTAGAGAAATAGGGACAGGTAACGAGCAGTACTTC.

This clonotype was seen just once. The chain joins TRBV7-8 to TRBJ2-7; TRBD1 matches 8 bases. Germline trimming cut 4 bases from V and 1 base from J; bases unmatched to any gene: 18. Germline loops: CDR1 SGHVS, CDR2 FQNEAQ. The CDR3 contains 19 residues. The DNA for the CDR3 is TGTGCCAGCAGCTCCAGGGGGCTATCCAGCCTCGCATTATCCTACGAGCAGTACTTC. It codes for CASSSRGLSSLALSYEQYF. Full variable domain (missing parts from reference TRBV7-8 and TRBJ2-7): GAGVSQSPRYKVAKRGQDVALRCDPISGHVSLFWYQQALGQGPEFLTYFQNEAQLDKSGLPSDRFFAERPEGSVSTLKIQRTQQEDSAVYLCASSSRGLSSLALSYEQYFGPGTRLTVT.

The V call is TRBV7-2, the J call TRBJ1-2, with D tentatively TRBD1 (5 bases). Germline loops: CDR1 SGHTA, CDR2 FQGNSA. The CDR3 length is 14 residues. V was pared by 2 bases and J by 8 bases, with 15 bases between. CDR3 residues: CASSLFWGGGGYTF. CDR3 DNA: TGTGCCAGCAGCTTATTCTGGGGCGGAGGAGGCTACACCTTC.

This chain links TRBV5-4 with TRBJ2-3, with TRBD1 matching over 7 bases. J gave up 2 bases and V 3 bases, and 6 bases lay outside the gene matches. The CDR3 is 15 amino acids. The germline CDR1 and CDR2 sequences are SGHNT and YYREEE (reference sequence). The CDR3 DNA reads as TGTGCCAGCAGCTCCGGGACAGAGTACACAGATACGCAGTATTTT. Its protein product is CASSSGTEYTDTQYF. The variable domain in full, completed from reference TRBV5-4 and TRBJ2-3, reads ETGVTQSPTHLIKTRGQQVTLRCSSQSGHNTVSWYQQALGQGPQFIFQYYREEENGRGNFPPRFSGLQFPNYSSELNVNALELDDSALYLCASSSGTEYTDTQYFGPGTRLTVL.